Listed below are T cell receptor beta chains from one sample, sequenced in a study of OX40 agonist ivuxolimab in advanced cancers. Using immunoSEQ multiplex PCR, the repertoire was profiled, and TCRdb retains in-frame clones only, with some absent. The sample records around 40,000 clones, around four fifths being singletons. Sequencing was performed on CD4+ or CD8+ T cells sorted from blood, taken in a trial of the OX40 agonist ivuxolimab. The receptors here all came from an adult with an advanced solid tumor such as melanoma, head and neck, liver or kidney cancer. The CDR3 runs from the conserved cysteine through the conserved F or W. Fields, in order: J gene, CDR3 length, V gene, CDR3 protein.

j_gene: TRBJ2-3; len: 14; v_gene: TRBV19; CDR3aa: CASSLAATTDTQYF
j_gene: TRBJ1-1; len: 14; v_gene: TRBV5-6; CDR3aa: CASSLYSTFTEAFF
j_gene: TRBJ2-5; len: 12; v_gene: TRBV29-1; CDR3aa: CSVEGQGQTQYF
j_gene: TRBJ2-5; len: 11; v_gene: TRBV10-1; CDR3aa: CASGTWKTQYF
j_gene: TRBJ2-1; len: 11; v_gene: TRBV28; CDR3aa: CASSSRDEQFF
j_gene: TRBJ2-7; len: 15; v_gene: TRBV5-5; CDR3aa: CASSLRTSGTYEQYF
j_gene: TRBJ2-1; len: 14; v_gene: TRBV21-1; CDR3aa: CASAIGLAHNEQFF
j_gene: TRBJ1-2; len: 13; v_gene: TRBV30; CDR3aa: CAWSVSTARGYTF
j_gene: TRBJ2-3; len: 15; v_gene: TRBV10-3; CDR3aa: CAISGGLPYTDTQYF
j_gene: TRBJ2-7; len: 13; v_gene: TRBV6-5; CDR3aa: CASSFQTGNEQYF
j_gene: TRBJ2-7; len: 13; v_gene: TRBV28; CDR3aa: CASSSNPTYEQYF
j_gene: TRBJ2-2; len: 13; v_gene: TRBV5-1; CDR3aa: CASSLPRDGDPFF
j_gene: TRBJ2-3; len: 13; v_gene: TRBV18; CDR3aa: CASSAGPTDTQYF
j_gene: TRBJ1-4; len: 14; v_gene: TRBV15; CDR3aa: CATSTRTGNEKLFF
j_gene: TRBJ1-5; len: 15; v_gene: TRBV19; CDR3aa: CASSADRVGGQPQHF
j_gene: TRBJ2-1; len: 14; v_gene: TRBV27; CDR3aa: CASSLSGSRNEQFF
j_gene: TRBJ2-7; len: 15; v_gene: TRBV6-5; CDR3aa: CASSTSWDSTYEQYF
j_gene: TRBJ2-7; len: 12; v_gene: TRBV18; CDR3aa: CASSADMREQYF
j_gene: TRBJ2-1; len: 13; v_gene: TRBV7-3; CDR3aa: CASSSGTANEQFF
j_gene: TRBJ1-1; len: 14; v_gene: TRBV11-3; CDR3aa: CASSARGGWTEAFF
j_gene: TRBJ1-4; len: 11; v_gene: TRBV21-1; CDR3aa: CASSRGEKLFF
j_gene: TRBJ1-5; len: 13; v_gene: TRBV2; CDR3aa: CASSPNWDQPQHF
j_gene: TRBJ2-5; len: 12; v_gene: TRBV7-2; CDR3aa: CASSLVVYQKYF
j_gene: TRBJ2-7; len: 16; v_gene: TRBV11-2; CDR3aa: CASSLVKGREPYEQYF
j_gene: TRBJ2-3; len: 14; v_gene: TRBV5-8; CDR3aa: CATAGELLADTQYF
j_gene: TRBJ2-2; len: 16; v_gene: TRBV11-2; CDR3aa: CASSKPFFSNTGELFF
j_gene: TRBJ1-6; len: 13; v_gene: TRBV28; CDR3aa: CASSLLEASPLHF
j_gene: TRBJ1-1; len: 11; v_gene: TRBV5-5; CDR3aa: CASSLVAEAFF
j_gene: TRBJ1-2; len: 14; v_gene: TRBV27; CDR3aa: CASSSHGADYGYTF
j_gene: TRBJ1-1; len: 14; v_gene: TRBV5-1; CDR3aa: CASSLGWGNTEAFF
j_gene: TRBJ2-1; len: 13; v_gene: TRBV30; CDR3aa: CAWREGPGNEQFF
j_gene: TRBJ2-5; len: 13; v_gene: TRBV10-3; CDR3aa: CAIRQLAGADQYF
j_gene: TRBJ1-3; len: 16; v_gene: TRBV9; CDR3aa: CASSVTPTGSGNTIYF
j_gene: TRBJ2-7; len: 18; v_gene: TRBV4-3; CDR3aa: CASSQVLSPWGTNYEQYF
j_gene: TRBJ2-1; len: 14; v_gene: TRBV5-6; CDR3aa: CASSSLGGFNEQFF
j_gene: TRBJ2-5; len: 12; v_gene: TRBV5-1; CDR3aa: CASSLAGETQYF
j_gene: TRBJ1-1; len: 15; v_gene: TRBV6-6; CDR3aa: CASTFKTGGTTEAFF
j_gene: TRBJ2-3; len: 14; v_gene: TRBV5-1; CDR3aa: CASSLKGSTDTQYF
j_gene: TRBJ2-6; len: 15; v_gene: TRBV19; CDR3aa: CASTRTGSGANVLTF
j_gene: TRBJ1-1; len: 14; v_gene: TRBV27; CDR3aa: CASRSRPQWTEAFF
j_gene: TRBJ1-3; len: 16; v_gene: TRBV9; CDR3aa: CASTLDHLSSGNTIYF
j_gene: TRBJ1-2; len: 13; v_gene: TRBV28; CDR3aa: CASSYDGGYGYTF
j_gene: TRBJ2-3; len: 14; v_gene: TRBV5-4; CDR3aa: CASSLQGGTDTQYF
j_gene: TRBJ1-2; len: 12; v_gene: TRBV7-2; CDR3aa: CASTPGSYGYTF
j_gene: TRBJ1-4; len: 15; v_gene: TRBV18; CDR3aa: CASSPDRVDVEKLFF
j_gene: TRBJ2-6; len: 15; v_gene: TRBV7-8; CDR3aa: CASLPGGAGANVLTF
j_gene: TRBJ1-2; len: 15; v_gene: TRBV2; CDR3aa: CASTRRPTGEGGYTF
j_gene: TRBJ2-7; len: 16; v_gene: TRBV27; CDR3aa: CASSTHSSLAGGPLYF